The 32 T cell receptor beta chains below all came from one sample that was sequenced in a study of OX40 agonist ivuxolimab in advanced cancers. The table came from immunoSEQ multiplex PCR; TCRdb's copy has only in-frame clones and leaves some out. The table lists 72,000 or so clones, roughly 80% of them singletons. Specimen: CD4+ or CD8+ T cells sorted from blood, collected in a trial of the OX40 agonist ivuxolimab. These receptors were collected from an adult with an advanced solid tumor such as melanoma, head and neck, liver or kidney cancer.

V usage is TRBV28 and J usage is TRBJ2-1; D call uncertain. Between the trimmed V and J ends, which lost 8 bases and 10 bases, there was a span of 9 bases. Germline CDR1 is MDHEN and CDR2 is SYDVKM. The CDR3 loop spans 10 amino acids. The DNA for the CDR3 is TGTGCCAGCGGTGTCAGGGAGCAGTTCTTC. Its translation is CASGVREQFF.

The gene calls are TRBV27 and TRBJ2-1, with 8 bases lining up with TRBD2. The CDR3 is made up of 17 amino acids. V lost 8 bases and J lost 6; bases outside the gene matches: 18. CDR1 MNHEY and CDR2 SMNVEV come from the germline V gene (reference sequence). In nucleotides, the CDR3 is TGTGCCAGCCTACTCAAATTACTAGGCGGGGGGCGCAATGAGCAGTTCTTC. Its protein is CASLLKLLGGGRNEQFF.

The V and J genes are TRBV5-6 and TRBJ1-2, with D possibly being TRBD1 (6 bases). Germline CDR1 and CDR2: SGHDT and YYEEEE. V gave up 3 bases and J gave up 6 bases, with 12 bases separating them. The CDR3 runs to 13 residues. The CDR3 DNA sequence: TGTGCCAGCAGCTCCCTGACAGGAGATGGCTACACCTTC. Translating gives CASSSLTGDGYTF.

Only a few counts were recorded for this clone. This rearrangement joins TRBV5-6 to TRBJ2-1; tentatively, D is TRBD1 or TRBD2 (5 bases each). CDR1 SGHDT and CDR2 YYEEEE come from the germline V gene. Trimming stripped 9 bases from V and 6 bases from J, with 19 bases between. CDR3 length equals 14 residues. In DNA, the CDR3 is TGTGCCACAGCTCCCGGGGCTCTTAGCAATGAGCAGTTCTTC. Translated: CATAPGALSNEQFF.

The V call is TRBV18, the J call TRBJ2-7; TRBD1 aligns across 9 bases. The CDR3 is 15 residues long. J lost 6 bases, V lost 3 bases, and 9 bases had no gene match. Germline loops: CDR1 KGHSH, CDR2 LQKENI. CDR3 region: CASSPMETGGSEQYF. CDR3 coding DNA: TGTGCCAGCTCACCGATGGAGACAGGGGGGAGCGAGCAGTACTTC.

The J gene is TRBJ2-7, the V gene TRBV18, with 11 bases identical to TRBD1. CDR1 and CDR2 (germline): KGHSH, LQKENI. J was trimmed by 1 base and V by 4 bases; bases with no gene match: 9. CDR3 size: 17 residues. CDR3 nucleotides: TGTGCCAGCTCACAACTCGGACAGGGGGCGAAGTCCTACGAGCAGTACTTC. Translated, it gives CASSQLGQGAKSYEQYF.

The chain has TRBV2 and TRBJ1-1; D may be TRBD1 (6 bases). There are 14 residues in the CDR3. Trimming left V 5 bases short and J 1 base short, with 11 bases between. Germline assignment: CDR1 SNHLY and CDR2 FYNNEI. CDR3: CASSSQGSNTEAFF. In nucleotides, the CDR3 is TGTGCCAGCAGTTCACAGGGATCGAACACTGAAGCTTTCTTT.

The count of this clone is one. The rearrangement links TRBV7-8 to TRBJ2-1; tentatively, D is TRBD1 (6 bases). The CDR3 extends over 12 amino acids. Germline V gene data show CDR1 as SGHVS and CDR2 as FQNEAQ. Trimming removed 5 bases at V and 9 bases at J, with 11 bases between. Here the CDR3 reads CASSRDTFEQFF. The DNA for the CDR3 is TGTGCCAGCAGCAGGGACACATTTGAGCAGTTCTTC.

This clone has only a few counts. The V call is TRBV27, the J call TRBJ2-3, with 11 nucleotides matching TRBD2. Germline CDR1 reads MNHEY; CDR2 reads SMNVEV (reference sequence). V trimming: 5 bases; J trimming: 2 bases; junction bases outside the gene matches: 9. This CDR3 spans 17 amino acids. The CDR3 DNA is TGTGCCAGCAGTCCCACGGGACTAGCGGCTTCCACAGATACGCAGTATTTT. Translated: CASSPTGLAASTDTQYF.

This chain joins TRBV7-3 and TRBJ1-2; 7 bases agree with TRBD1. Germline lookup yields CDR1 SGHTA and CDR2 FQGTGA. The CDR3 sequence is 13 residues long. J was trimmed by 6 bases and V by 5 bases; bases with no gene match: 6. CDR3 amino acids: CASSRDREDGYTF. CDR3 sequence (DNA): TGTGCCAGCAGCCGAGACAGGGAAGATGGCTACACCTTC.

The J gene is TRBJ2-1, the V gene TRBV5-4, with TRBD1 matching over 8 bases. The CDR3 extends over 14 amino acids. Germline trimming cut 4 bases from V and 7 bases from J; bases unmatched to any gene: 7. CDR1 and CDR2 from the germline V gene are SGHNT and YYREEE (reference sequence). The CDR3 region is CASSEGTGGNEQFF. The CDR3, as DNA: TGTGCCAGCAGCGAGGGGACAGGAGGAAATGAGCAGTTCTTC.

The J gene is TRBJ2-5, the V gene TRBV7-9; no reliable D call. CDR1 and CDR2 (germline): SEHNR, FQNEAQ (reference sequence). V dropped 2 bases and J dropped 2 bases, with 12 bases sitting between them. The CDR3 is 15 residues long. CDR3 loop: CASSLFDGPQETQYF. DNA for the CDR3: TGTGCCAGCAGCTTATTCGACGGCCCTCAAGAGACCCAGTACTTC. Based on the CDR3 plus reference TRBV7-9 and TRBJ2-5, the full variable domain is DTGVSQNPRHKITKRGQNVTFRCDPISEHNRLYWYRQTLGQGPEFLTYFQNEAQLEKSRLLSDRFSAERPKGSFSTLEIQRTEQGDSAMYLCASSLFDGPQETQYFGPGTRLLVL.

The chain combines TRBV12-5 with TRBJ2-3, with D hard to call. Trimming left V 5 bases short and J 2 bases short, with 5 bases between. The CDR3 is made up of 12 amino acids. Germline CDR1 is LGHNT and CDR2 is FRNRAP. The CDR3 is CASGLHTDTQYF. The DNA of the CDR3 is TGTGCTAGTGGTCTCCACACAGATACGCAGTATTTT.

The chain has TRBV27 and TRBJ2-1; D unresolved. Germline values: CDR1 MNHEY, CDR2 SMNVEV (reference sequence). V was trimmed by 2 bases and J by 9 bases, leaving 14 bases between them. This CDR3 comprises 14 residues. In DNA, the CDR3 is TGTGCCAGCAGTTTAAGGCTTCCGGTGAGTGAGCAGTTCTTC. Amino acids: CASSLRLPVSEQFF.

The CDR3 is CASSVSGVTYNEQFF. The CDR3 DNA is TGTGCCAGCAGCGTTAGCGGGGTCACCTACAATGAGCAGTTCTTC. This chain connects TRBV7-2 to TRBJ2-1, with 8 positions matching TRBD2. The CDR3 extends over 15 amino acids. The V segment lost 5 bases and the J segment 2 bases; nucleotides outside the gene matches: 5. Germline V CDR1 and CDR2: SGHTA, FQGNSA. Full variable domain (remainder filled in from reference TRBV7-2 and TRBJ2-1): GAGVSQSPSNKVTEKGKDVELRCDPISGHTALYWYRQSLGQGLEFLIYFQGNSAPDKSGLPSDRFSAERTGGSVSTLTIQRTQQEDSAVYLCASSVSGVTYNEQFFGPGTRLTVL.

The genes are TRBV27 and TRBJ1-2; the D gene is possibly TRBD1 (6 bases). The V gene's germline CDR1 is MNHEY and CDR2 SMNVEV (reference sequence). The CDR3 runs 13 residues. The V gene lost 5 bases and the J gene lost 3 bases, with 10 bases spanning the gap. CDR3 loop: CASSQQGHYGYTF. The CDR3 DNA follows: TGTGCCAGCAGTCAACAGGGCCACTATGGCTACACCTTC.

A single count supports this clone. V is TRBV15 and J is TRBJ1-2; 8 bases fit TRBD1. Unmatched junction bases numbered 11, after V lost 5 bases and J lost 9 bases. Germline V gene sequence: CDR1 LNHNV, CDR2 YYDKDF (reference sequence). This CDR3 has 14 residues. In DNA, the CDR3 is TGTGCCACCAGCTTCCGGACAGGGCATAACAGCTACACCTTC. Its protein is CATSFRTGHNSYTF.

J is TRBJ2-3 and V is TRBV6-4; D is possibly TRBD2 (5 bases). The CDR3 is 14 residues long. CDR1 and CDR2 (germline): MRHNA, SNTAGT. V was shortened by 3 bases and J by 0 bases, with 7 bases between the two germline ends. The CDR3 loop reads CASSDRGSTDTQYF. The CDR3 coding sequence is TGTGCCAGCAGTGATCGGGGAAGCACAGATACGCAGTATTTT.

The chain carries TRBV2 and TRBJ2-5; 7 bases match TRBD1. CDR3 length: 16 residues. With 4 bases clipped from V and 1 base from J, the junction kept 9 bases outside the gene matches. The V gene's germline CDR1 is SNHLY and CDR2 FYNNEI. CDR3 sequence reads: CASSALQGVSQETQYF. For the CDR3, the DNA is TGTGCCAGCAGTGCGCTTCAGGGGGTTAGCCAAGAGACCCAGTACTTC.

The V call is TRBV27, the J call TRBJ1-2; D gene unclear. CDR1 and CDR2 (germline): MNHEY, SMNVEV (reference sequence). Between the trimmed V and J ends, which lost 6 bases and 5 bases, there was a span of 16 bases. This CDR3 has 14 residues. The chain's CDR3 is CASSSAGSLYGYTF. The CDR3 nucleotides read TGTGCCAGCAGCTCCGCGGGGTCACTTTATGGCTACACCTTC.

The chain uses TRBV10-3 and TRBJ2-1, with 12 bases matching TRBD2. The germline V gene encodes CDR1 ENHRY and CDR2 SYGVKD. CDR3 length equals 17 residues. J lost 7 bases, V lost 1 base, and 8 bases had no gene match. The CDR3 bases are TGTGCCATCAGTGAGTGGTCTAGCGGGAGGGGTGGGAATGAGCAGTTCTTC. Protein product: CAISEWSSGRGGNEQFF.

CDR3 protein: CASSGAPDQPQHF. In DNA, the CDR3 is TGTGCCAGCAGTGGTGCTCCGGACCAGCCCCAGCATTTT. The chain uses TRBV5-5 and TRBJ1-5; D call uncertain. Trimming pared 5 bases from V and 7 bases from J, leaving 13 bases between. CDR3 length equals 13 residues. Germline loops: CDR1 SGHKS, CDR2 YYEKEE (reference sequence).

The chain recombines TRBV19 with TRBJ1-1; D call uncertain. Germline CDR1 and CDR2: LNHDA and SQIVND (reference sequence). Trimming took off 8 bases at V and 0 bases at J, with 10 bases between the two ends. The CDR3 is 13 residues long. The CDR3 loop is CASLFDMNTEAFF. In DNA, the CDR3 is TGTGCCAGTCTCTTCGACATGAACACTGAAGCTTTCTTT.

This clone was seen a few times. The CDR3 bases are TGTGCCAGTAGTGCCCGAGTAGAGAACACTGAAGCTTTCTTT. Translation: CASSARVENTEAFF. V gene TRBV19 combines with J gene TRBJ1-1; D unresolved. Germline lookup yields CDR1 LNHDA and CDR2 SQIVND (reference sequence). Between the trimmed V and J ends, which lost 5 bases and 1 base, there was a span of 11 bases. The CDR3 sequence is 14 residues long.

This clone is medium-sized by share. The V call is TRBV4-1, the J call TRBJ2-5, with 7 bases lining up with TRBD1. V was pared by 7 bases and J by 4 bases, with 12 bases of the junction left unmatched. This CDR3 is built from 15 residues. Looked up from germline, CDR1 is MGHRA and CDR2 is YSYEKL. CDR3 in DNA: TGCGCCAGCACTCCAACAGGGGATCCACGAGAGACCCAGTACTTC. Residues: CASTPTGDPRETQYF.

V gene TRBV2 combines with J gene TRBJ1-1, with D perhaps matching TRBD1 (5 bases). The CDR3 loop spans 11 amino acids. Germline V gives CDR1 SNHLY, CDR2 FYNNEI. Trimming shortened V by 4 bases and J by 11 bases, and 11 bases separated the two germline ends. The CDR3 loop reads CASSVQGAAFF. The CDR3 DNA reads TGTGCCAGCAGTGTTCAGGGTGCGGCTTTCTTT.

This clone came up once. Here the CDR3 DNA reads TGTGCCAGCAGCCAAGTGTGGGGGGGAGGCACAGATACGCAGTATTTT. Protein sequence: CASSQVWGGGTDTQYF. The chain joins TRBV14 to TRBJ2-3, with 7 bases fitting TRBD2. J gave up 1 base and V 1 base, and 5 bases lay outside the gene matches. CDR3 length: 16 residues. Germline V gene lookup returns CDR1 SGHDN and CDR2 FVKESK.

The chain uses TRBV6-5 and TRBJ2-3, with D unclear. The CDR3 is 15 amino acids. Trimming cost V 2 bases and J 1 base, with 10 bases left between them. CDR1 and CDR2 (germline): MNHEY, SVGAGI. The chain's CDR3 is CASSYAVDGTDTQYF. In DNA, the CDR3 is TGTGCCAGCAGTTACGCGGTAGACGGCACAGATACGCAGTATTTT.

This rearrangement joins TRBV4-2 to TRBJ2-7, with a weak D call TRBD2 (6 bases). Germline-derived CDR1 and CDR2 are LGHNA and YNFKEQ. V was pared by 4 bases and J by 6 bases, with 13 bases between. The length of the CDR3 is 13 residues. CDR3 sequence reads: CASSRRVVSEQYF. CDR3 coding DNA: TGTGCCAGCAGCCGGAGGGTGGTGTCCGAGCAGTACTTC.

This sequence joins TRBV2 and TRBJ2-1; no reliable D call. This CDR3 has 14 amino acids. Trimming took off 1 base at V and 10 bases at J, with 14 bases between the two ends. Germline assignment: CDR1 SNHLY and CDR2 FYNNEI. The DNA of the CDR3 is TGTGCCAGCAGTGAAGGGGGTCCCGCGAGCGAGCAGTTCTTC. It is translated as CASSEGGPASEQFF.

The V gene is TRBV5-1, the J gene TRBJ2-1, with 8 bases aligning to TRBD2. Germline CDR1 and CDR2: SGHRS and YFSETQ. V was pared by 3 bases and J by 9 bases, with 8 bases of the junction left unmatched. CDR3 length: 14 residues. In DNA, the CDR3 is TGCGCCAGCAGCTACAGCGGGAGTCGGAGTGAGCAGTTCTTC. Protein product: CASSYSGSRSEQFF.

The chain combines TRBV7-9 with TRBJ2-3; tentative D call: TRBD2 (6 bases). This CDR3 is built from 15 residues. Germline V CDR1 and CDR2: SEHNR, FQNEAQ (reference sequence). Trimming stripped 4 bases from V and 0 bases from J, with 11 bases between. The CDR3 nucleotides read TGTGCCAGCAGCTCGGGGGATACTAGCACAGATACGCAGTATTTT. This encodes CASSSGDTSTDTQYF. Together with reference TRBV7-9 and TRBJ2-3, the CDR3 gives the full variable domain: DTGVSQNPRHKITKRGQNVTFRCDPISEHNRLYWYRQTLGQGPEFLTYFQNEAQLEKSRLLSDRFSAERPKGSFSTLEIQRTEQGDSAMYLCASSSGDTSTDTQYFGPGTRLTVL.